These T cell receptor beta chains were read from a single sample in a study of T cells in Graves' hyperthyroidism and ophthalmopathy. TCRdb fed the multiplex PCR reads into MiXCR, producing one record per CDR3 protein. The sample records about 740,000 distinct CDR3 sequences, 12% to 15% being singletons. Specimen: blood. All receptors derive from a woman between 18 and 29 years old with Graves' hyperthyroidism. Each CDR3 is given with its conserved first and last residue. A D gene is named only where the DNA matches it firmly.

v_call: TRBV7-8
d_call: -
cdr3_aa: CASSPMGGNTDTQYF

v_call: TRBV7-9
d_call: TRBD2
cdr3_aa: CASSARGGLDTDTQYF

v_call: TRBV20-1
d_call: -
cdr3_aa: CSAAATFDYTF

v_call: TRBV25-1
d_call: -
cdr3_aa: CASSGRASYEQYF

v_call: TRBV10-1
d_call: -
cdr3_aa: CASSEGLLETQYF

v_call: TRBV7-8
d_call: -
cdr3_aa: CASSLFQAATNEKLFF

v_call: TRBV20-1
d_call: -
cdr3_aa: CSARWRGGTTSHEQYF

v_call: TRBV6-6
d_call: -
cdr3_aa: CASSYRHRSTDTQYF

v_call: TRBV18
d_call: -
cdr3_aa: CASSTRGEQFF

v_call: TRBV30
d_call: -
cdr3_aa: CAWSQSSGAEAFF

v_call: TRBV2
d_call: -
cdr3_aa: CASLLGAGTEAFF

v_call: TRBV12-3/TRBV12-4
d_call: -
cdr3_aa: CASSFGGSSGNTIYF

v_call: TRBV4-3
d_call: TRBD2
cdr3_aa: CASSPGTSGMRTDIQYF

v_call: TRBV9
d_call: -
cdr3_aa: CASSVDGGINEQYF

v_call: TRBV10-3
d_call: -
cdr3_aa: CAISESVLSDLGYTF

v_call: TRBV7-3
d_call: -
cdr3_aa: CASSHTPGHNQETQYF

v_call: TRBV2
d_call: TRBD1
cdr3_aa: CASGVDRGRTEAFF

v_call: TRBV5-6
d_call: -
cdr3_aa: CASSPGELNTEAFF

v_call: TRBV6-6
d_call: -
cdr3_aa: CASSYSSTADTQYF

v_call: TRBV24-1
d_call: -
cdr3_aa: CATSVPRADTQYF

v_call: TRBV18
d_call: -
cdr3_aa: CATSGQNTEAFF

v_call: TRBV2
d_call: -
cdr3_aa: CASRTRDNSNQPQHF